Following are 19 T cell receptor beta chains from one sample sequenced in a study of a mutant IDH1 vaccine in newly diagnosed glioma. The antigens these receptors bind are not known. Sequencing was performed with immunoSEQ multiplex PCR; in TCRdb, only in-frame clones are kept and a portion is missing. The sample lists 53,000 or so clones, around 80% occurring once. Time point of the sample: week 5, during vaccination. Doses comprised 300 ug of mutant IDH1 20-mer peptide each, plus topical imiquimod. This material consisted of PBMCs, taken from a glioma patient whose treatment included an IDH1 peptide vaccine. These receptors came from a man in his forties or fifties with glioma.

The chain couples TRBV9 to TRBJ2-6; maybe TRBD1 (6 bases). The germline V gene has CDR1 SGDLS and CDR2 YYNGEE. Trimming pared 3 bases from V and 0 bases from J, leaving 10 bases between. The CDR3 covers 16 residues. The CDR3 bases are TGTGCCAGCAGCGCAACACAGGGCTCTGGGGCCAACGTCCTGACTTTC. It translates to CASSATQGSGANVLTF.

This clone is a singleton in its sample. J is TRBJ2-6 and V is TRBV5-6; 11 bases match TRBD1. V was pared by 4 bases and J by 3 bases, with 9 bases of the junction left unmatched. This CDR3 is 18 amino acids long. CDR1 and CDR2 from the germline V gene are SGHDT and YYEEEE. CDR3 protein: CASSPTGQGADGANVLTF. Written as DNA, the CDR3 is TGTGCCAGCAGCCCTACAGGACAGGGGGCGGATGGGGCCAACGTCCTGACTTTC.

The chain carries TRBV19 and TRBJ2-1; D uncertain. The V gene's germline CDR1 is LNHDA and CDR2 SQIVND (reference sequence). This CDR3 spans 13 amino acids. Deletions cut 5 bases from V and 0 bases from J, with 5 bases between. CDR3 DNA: TGTGCCAGTAGTCCGGGCTCCTACAATGAGCAGTTCTTC. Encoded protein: CASSPGSYNEQFF.

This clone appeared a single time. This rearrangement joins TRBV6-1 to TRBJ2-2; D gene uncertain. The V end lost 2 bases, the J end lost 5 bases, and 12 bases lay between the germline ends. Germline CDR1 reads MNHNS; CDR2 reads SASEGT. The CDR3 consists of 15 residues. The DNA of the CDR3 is TGTGCCAGCAGTGAACAGGCGGCGCAGACCGGGGAGCTGTTTTTT. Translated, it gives CASSEQAAQTGELFF.

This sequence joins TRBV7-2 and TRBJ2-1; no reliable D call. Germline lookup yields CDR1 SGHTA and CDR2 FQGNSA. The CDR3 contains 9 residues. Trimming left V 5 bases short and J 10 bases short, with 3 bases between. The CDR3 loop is CASSEEQFF. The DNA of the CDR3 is TGTGCCAGCAGCGAAGAGCAGTTCTTC.

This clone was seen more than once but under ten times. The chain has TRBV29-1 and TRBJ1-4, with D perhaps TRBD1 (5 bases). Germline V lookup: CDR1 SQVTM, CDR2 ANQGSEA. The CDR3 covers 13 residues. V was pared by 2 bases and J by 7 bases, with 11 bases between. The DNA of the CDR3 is TGCAGCGTTGAACGCCAGGGAAGTGAAAAACTGTTTTTT. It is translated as CSVERQGSEKLFF.

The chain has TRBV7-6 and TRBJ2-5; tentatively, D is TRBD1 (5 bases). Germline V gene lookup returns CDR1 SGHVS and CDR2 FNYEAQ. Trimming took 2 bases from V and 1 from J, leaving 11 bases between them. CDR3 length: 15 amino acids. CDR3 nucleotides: TGTGCCAGCAGCTTAATGTCTGGGGCCCAAGAGACCCAGTACTTC. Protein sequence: CASSLMSGAQETQYF.

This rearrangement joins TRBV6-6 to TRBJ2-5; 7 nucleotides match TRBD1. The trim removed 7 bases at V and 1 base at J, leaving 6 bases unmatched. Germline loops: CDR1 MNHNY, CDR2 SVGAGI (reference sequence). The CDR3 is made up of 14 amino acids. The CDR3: CASTFGTVQETQYF. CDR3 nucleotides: TGTGCCAGCACTTTCGGGACAGTCCAAGAGACCCAGTACTTC.

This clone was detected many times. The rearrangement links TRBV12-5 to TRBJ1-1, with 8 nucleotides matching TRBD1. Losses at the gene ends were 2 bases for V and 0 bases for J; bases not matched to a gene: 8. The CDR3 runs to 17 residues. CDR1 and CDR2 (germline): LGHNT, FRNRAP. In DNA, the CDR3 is TGTGCTAGTGGTTTGTCGAGACAGGGGTCTATGAACACTGAAGCTTTCTTT. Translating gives CASGLSRQGSMNTEAFF. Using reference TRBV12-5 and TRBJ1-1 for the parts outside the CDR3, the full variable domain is DARVTQTPRHKVTEMGQEVTMRCQPILGHNTVFWYRQTMMQGLELLAYFRNRAPLDDSGMPKDRFSAEMPDATLATLKIQPSEPRDSAVYFCASGLSRQGSMNTEAFFGQGTRLTVV.

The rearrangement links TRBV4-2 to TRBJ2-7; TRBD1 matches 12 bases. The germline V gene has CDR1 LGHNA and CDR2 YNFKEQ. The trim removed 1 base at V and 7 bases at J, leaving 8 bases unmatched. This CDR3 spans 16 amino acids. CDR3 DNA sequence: TGTGCCAGCAGCCAAGCGCCGGGACAGGGGGCGGGTGAGCAGTACTTC. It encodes CASSQAPGQGAGEQYF.

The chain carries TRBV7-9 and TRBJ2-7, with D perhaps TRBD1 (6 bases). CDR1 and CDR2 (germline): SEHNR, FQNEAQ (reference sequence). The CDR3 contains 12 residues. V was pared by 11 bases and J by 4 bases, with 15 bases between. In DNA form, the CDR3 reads TGTGCCGCGGAGGACAGTTCGTACGAGCAGTACTTC. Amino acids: CAAEDSSYEQYF.

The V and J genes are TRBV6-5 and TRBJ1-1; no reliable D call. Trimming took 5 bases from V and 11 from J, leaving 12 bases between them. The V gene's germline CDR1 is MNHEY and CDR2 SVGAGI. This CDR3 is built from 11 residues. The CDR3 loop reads CASSRNFEAFF. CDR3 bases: TGTGCCAGCAGTAGAAACTTTGAGGCTTTCTTT.

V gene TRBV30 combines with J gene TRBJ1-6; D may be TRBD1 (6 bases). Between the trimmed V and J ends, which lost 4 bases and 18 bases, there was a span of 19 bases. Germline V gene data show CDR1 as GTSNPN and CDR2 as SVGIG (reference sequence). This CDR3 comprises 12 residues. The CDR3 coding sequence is TGTGCCTGGAAGGGGCAGGGGCTGAGGGCCCACTTT. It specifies CAWKGQGLRAHF.

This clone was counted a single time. The CDR3 DNA reads as TGTGCCAGCAGTTGGGAGGTCTCCTACAATGAGCAGTTCTTC. As protein: CASSWEVSYNEQFF. This rearrangement joins TRBV2 to TRBJ2-1; D perhaps matches TRBD2 (6 bases). The CDR3 is 14 amino acids. Per the germline V gene, CDR1 is SNHLY and CDR2 is FYNNEI. The ends were cut back, 5 bases at V and 0 bases at J, with 8 bases in the middle.

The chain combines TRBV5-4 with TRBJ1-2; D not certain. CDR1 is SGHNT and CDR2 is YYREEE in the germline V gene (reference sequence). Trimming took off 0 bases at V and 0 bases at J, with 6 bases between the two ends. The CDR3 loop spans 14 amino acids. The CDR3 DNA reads TGTGCCAGCAGCTTGGGCGGGACTAACTATGGCTACACCTTC. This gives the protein CASSLGGTNYGYTF.

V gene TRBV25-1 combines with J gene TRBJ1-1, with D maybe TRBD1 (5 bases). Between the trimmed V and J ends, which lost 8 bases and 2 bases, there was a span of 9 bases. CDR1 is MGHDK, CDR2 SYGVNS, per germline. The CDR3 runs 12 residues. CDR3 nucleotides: TGTGCCAGCTCACAGGATAACACTGAAGCTTTCTTT. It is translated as CASSQDNTEAFF.

The CDR3 loop reads CASSLRTDAYEQYF. The CDR3 DNA reads as TGTGCCAGCAGCTTAAGGACCGACGCCTACGAGCAGTACTTC. The chain links TRBV7-8 to TRBJ2-7; no definite D call. V was shortened by 2 bases and J by 2 bases, with 10 bases between the two germline ends. Germline CDR1 SGHVS, CDR2 FQNEAQ. This CDR3 has 14 amino acids.

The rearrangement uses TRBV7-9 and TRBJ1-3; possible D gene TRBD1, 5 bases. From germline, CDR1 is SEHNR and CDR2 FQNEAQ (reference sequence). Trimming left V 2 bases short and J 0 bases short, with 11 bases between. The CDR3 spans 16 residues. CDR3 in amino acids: CASSLLTGPSGNTIYF. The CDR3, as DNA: TGTGCCAGCAGCTTACTCACAGGCCCCTCTGGAAACACCATATATTTT.

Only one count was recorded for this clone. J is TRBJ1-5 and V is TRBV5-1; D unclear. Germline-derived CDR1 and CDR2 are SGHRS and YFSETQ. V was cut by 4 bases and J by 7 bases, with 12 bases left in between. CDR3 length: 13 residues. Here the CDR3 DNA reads TGCGCCAGCAGCCTTGGGGTTGGGCAGCCCCAGCATTTT. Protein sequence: CASSLGVGQPQHF.